A single T cell receptor beta chain is shown here with its context. The antigen remains unidentified. This specimen belongs to a study of cytomegalovirus exposure and HLA in healthy donors. About the research overall: From donors who were HLA-typed, an early data release held 75 million to 85 million unique TCRs. General study results and limits: Presence/absence analyses took donor sequencing depth as roughly uniform. Reports indicated that the classifier achieved high specificity and sensitivity in diagnosing cytomegalovirus status. An analysis done earlier found most TCR beta V segments productive about 90% or about 30% of the time.

The primer mix had 60 Vbeta and 13 Jbeta primers. TCRdb's copy holds only in-frame clones and misses some; the assay was immunoSEQ multiplex PCR. The sample has 110,000 or so clones, around four fifths seen once. Germline loops: CDR1 SGHTA, CDR2 FQGNSA. This CDR3 spans 15 amino acids. The V segment lost 5 bases and the J segment 3 bases; nucleotides outside the gene matches: 5. V and J are TRBV7-2 and TRBJ2-5, with 11 bases lining up with TRBD2. The sequenced material came from PBMCs. The sequence was obtained from a woman aged 40 to 50 in good health and CMV-seropositive. The CDR3 DNA reads TGTGCCAGCAGCCCAAGACTAGCGGGGAAAGAGACCCAGTACTTC. This gives the protein CASSPRLAGKETQYF.